The clone carrying this T cell receptor (beta chain) was recorded once. Its matching antigen is unknown. This CDR3 is built from 15 residues. Germline lookup yields CDR1 SGHRS and CDR2 YFSETQ. V was clipped by 2 bases and J by 6 bases; unmatched bases: 7. The data were obtained in a study of blood T cells in healthy people across ages. Study observations and caveats: A strong correlation between TCR beta diversity and naive T cell percentage was seen.

Using a J-beta primer mix together with a sample-barcoded 5' primer, a second PCR was run for roughly 6 to 11 cycles. In TCRdb, the 5' RACE reads were re-called with MiXCR into one record per CDR3 protein. The sample has 1.5 million to 2 million distinct CDR3 sequences; roughly 30% are singletons. The chain employs TRBV5-1 and TRBJ2-3; 9 bases agree with TRBD1. This TCR was sampled from a woman aged 30 to 39 in good health. The specimen was blood. Written as DNA, the CDR3 is TGCGCCAGCAGCTTATTGGGACAGGGTCCCGATACGCAGTATTTT. Encoded protein: CASSLLGQGPDTQYF.